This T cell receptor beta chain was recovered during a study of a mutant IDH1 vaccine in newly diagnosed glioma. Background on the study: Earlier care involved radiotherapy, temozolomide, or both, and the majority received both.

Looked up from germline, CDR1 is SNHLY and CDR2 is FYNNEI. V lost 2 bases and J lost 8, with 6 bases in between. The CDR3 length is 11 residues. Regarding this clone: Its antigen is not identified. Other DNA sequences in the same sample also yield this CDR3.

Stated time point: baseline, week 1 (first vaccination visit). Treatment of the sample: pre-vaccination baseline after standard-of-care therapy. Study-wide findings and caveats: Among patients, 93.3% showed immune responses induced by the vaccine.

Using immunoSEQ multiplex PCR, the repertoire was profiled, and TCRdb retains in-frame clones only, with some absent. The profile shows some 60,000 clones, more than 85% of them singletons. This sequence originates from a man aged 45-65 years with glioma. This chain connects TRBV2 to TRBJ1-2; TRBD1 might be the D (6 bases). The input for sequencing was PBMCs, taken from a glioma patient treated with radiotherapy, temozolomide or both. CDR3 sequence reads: CASSEQGGYTF. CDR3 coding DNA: TGTGCCAGCAGTGAACAGGGGGGCTACACCTTC.